The rows below give T cell receptor beta chains drawn from one sample of a study of blood T cell repertoires in COVID-19. Using immunoSEQ multiplex PCR, the repertoire was profiled, and TCRdb retains in-frame clones only, with some absent. The repertoire consists of under 250,000 clones, with approximately 85% occurring once and the leading ten covering approximately 8.6%. The sample taken for sequencing was PBMCs or T cells enriched from blood (not recorded which). The receptors derive from a woman aged 45-65 years with acute COVID-19. The CDR3 runs from the conserved cysteine through the conserved F or W. A D gene is named only where the DNA matches it firmly. The size entry is marked missing in some rows and otherwise reads once, few, many or a size class.

d_call: NA
j_call: TRBJ1-2
clone_size: NA
v_call: TRBV6-2/TRBV6-3
cdr3_aa: CASSYSRQTGPRGPDYYGYTF
cdr3_nt: TGTGCCAGCAGTTACTCTCGCCAAACCGGGCCCCGCGGGCCAGATTACTATGGCTACACCTTC

d_call: NA
j_call: TRBJ2-2
clone_size: NA
v_call: TRBV11-3
cdr3_aa: CASSSSAGNTGELFF
cdr3_nt: TGTGCCAGCAGCTCCTCGGCGGGGAACACCGGGGAGCTGTTTTTT

d_call: NA
j_call: TRBJ1-2
clone_size: NA
v_call: TRBV5-1
cdr3_aa: CASSLTGSNYGYTF
cdr3_nt: TGCGCCAGCAGCTTGACAGGCTCTAACTATGGCTACACCTTC

d_call: NA
j_call: TRBJ2-3
clone_size: few
v_call: TRBV2
cdr3_aa: CASWPGGPTDTQYF
cdr3_nt: TGTGCCAGCTGGCCCGGGGGGCCCACAGATACGCAGTATTTT

d_call: TRBD1
j_call: TRBJ1-2
clone_size: NA
v_call: TRBV18
cdr3_aa: CASSPPQGAFYGYTF
cdr3_nt: TGTGCCAGCTCACCCCCGCAGGGGGCATTCTATGGCTACACCTTC

d_call: NA
j_call: TRBJ2-2
clone_size: NA
v_call: TRBV7-9
cdr3_aa: CASSRRQIRERPGELFF
cdr3_nt: TGTGCCAGCAGTCGCCGACAGATTCGGGAGCGGCCCGGGGAGCTGTTTTTT

d_call: NA
j_call: TRBJ2-3
clone_size: NA
v_call: TRBV4-3
cdr3_aa: CASSQDGGWGDTQYF
cdr3_nt: TGCGCCAGCAGCCAAGATGGGGGGTGGGGAGATACGCAGTATTTT

d_call: NA
j_call: TRBJ2-6
clone_size: NA
v_call: TRBV4-3
cdr3_aa: CASSQGSGTPSGANVLTF
cdr3_nt: TGCGCCAGCAGCCAGGGCTCCGGGACACCCTCTGGGGCCAACGTCCTGACTTTC

d_call: TRBD1
j_call: TRBJ2-7
clone_size: once
v_call: TRBV7-2
cdr3_aa: CASSLLRDRGRENEQYF
cdr3_nt: TGTGCCAGCAGCTTGCTTAGGGACAGGGGGCGCGAAAACGAGCAGTACTTC

d_call: NA
j_call: TRBJ1-4
clone_size: NA
v_call: TRBV5-1
cdr3_aa: CASRVTGKSNEKLFF
cdr3_nt: TGCGCCAGCAGGGTCACAGGGAAATCTAATGAAAAACTGTTTTTT

d_call: NA
j_call: TRBJ2-5
clone_size: NA
v_call: TRBV30
cdr3_aa: CAWNALETQYF
cdr3_nt: TGTGCCTGGAACGCACTGGAGACCCAGTACTTC

d_call: NA
j_call: TRBJ1-1
clone_size: NA
v_call: TRBV10-3
cdr3_aa: CAIRWGVDTEAFF
cdr3_nt: TGTGCCATCAGGTGGGGGGTAGACACTGAAGCTTTCTTT

d_call: NA
j_call: TRBJ2-7
clone_size: NA
v_call: TRBV5-6
cdr3_aa: CASSLGPSSFEQYF
cdr3_nt: TGTGCCAGCAGCTTGGGGCCCTCCTCTTTCGAGCAGTACTTC

d_call: NA
j_call: TRBJ1-3
clone_size: NA
v_call: TRBV19
cdr3_aa: CASRDTFSGNTIYF
cdr3_nt: TGTGCCAGTAGGGACACTTTCTCTGGAAACACCATATATTTT

d_call: TRBD2
j_call: TRBJ2-3
clone_size: NA
v_call: TRBV24-1
cdr3_aa: CATSDPRGVTQYF
cdr3_nt: TGTGCCACCAGTGACCCCCGGGGGGTTACGCAGTATTTT

d_call: TRBD1
j_call: TRBJ1-2
clone_size: once
v_call: TRBV7-9
cdr3_aa: CASRAGTGQNYGYTF
cdr3_nt: TGTGCCAGCAGAGCAGGGACAGGGCAAAACTATGGCTACACCTTC

d_call: TRBD2
j_call: TRBJ2-1
clone_size: NA
v_call: TRBV6-6
cdr3_aa: CASSYLGTSANEQFF
cdr3_nt: TGTGCCAGCAGTTACCTGGGGACTAGCGCCAATGAGCAGTTCTTC

d_call: NA
j_call: TRBJ2-2
clone_size: NA
v_call: TRBV14
cdr3_aa: CASSQVVRVNTGELFF
cdr3_nt: TGTGCCAGCAGCCAAGTGGTCCGAGTGAACACCGGGGAGCTGTTTTTT

d_call: TRBD1
j_call: TRBJ1-3
clone_size: few
v_call: TRBV6-5
cdr3_aa: CASSYRTGGTGNTIYF
cdr3_nt: TGTGCCAGCAGTTACCGGACAGGGGGAACTGGAAACACCATATATTTT

d_call: TRBD1
j_call: TRBJ1-2
clone_size: NA
v_call: TRBV7-9
cdr3_aa: CASSSGTGDFYGYTF
cdr3_nt: TGTGCCAGCAGTTCCGGGACAGGGGATTTCTATGGCTACACCTTC

d_call: NA
j_call: TRBJ1-1
clone_size: NA
v_call: TRBV30
cdr3_aa: CAWTGLVNTEAFF
cdr3_nt: TGTGCCTGGACAGGGCTCGTGAACACTGAAGCTTTCTTT

d_call: TRBD2
j_call: TRBJ2-6
clone_size: NA
v_call: TRBV30
cdr3_aa: CAWNRLALSGANVLTF
cdr3_nt: TGTGCCTGGAACCGACTAGCACTATCTGGGGCCAACGTCCTGACTTTC

d_call: TRBD2
j_call: TRBJ2-7
clone_size: NA
v_call: TRBV19
cdr3_aa: CASIIREGGMSSEQYF
cdr3_nt: TGTGCCAGTATCATCAGGGAGGGCGGGATGAGCTCCGAGCAGTACTTC

d_call: TRBD1
j_call: TRBJ1-1
clone_size: NA
v_call: TRBV27
cdr3_aa: CASKSGQGNTEAFF
cdr3_nt: TGTGCCAGCAAGAGCGGACAGGGGAACACTGAAGCTTTCTTT

d_call: NA
j_call: TRBJ1-6
clone_size: NA
v_call: TRBV5-6
cdr3_aa: CASSLAYGRRGNSPLHF
cdr3_nt: TGTGCCAGCAGTTTGGCCTACGGGAGACGGGGTAATTCACCCCTCCACTTT

d_call: TRBD2
j_call: TRBJ2-1
clone_size: NA
v_call: TRBV11-2
cdr3_aa: CASSRGPSGGQYNEQFF
cdr3_nt: TGTGCCAGCAGCCGTGGCCCTAGCGGGGGCCAGTACAATGAGCAGTTCTTC

d_call: NA
j_call: TRBJ1-2
clone_size: NA
v_call: TRBV12-5
cdr3_aa: CASARLETNYGYTF
cdr3_nt: TGTGCTAGTGCCCGGCTAGAAACTAACTATGGCTACACCTTC

d_call: NA
j_call: TRBJ1-5
clone_size: NA
v_call: TRBV10-3
cdr3_aa: CATRVPGQPQHF
cdr3_nt: TGTGCCACTCGAGTCCCGGGGCAGCCCCAGCATTTT

d_call: NA
j_call: TRBJ1-1
clone_size: NA
v_call: TRBV5-5
cdr3_aa: CASSVQTLNTEAFF
cdr3_nt: TGTGCCAGCAGCGTGCAGACTTTGAACACTGAAGCTTTCTTT

d_call: NA
j_call: TRBJ2-3
clone_size: once
v_call: TRBV3-1/TRBV3-2
cdr3_aa: CASSPSTSTDTQYF
cdr3_nt: TGTGCCAGCAGCCCCTCGACTAGCACAGATACGCAGTATTTT

d_call: NA
j_call: TRBJ1-1
clone_size: few
v_call: TRBV7-2
cdr3_aa: CASSLYGTNPPFTEAFF
cdr3_nt: TGTGCCAGCAGCTTATACGGGACAAACCCCCCGTTCACTGAAGCTTTCTTT

d_call: NA
j_call: TRBJ2-5
clone_size: few
v_call: TRBV19
cdr3_aa: CASSIDSALQETQYF
cdr3_nt: TGTGCCAGTAGTATAGACAGCGCCTTACAAGAGACCCAGTACTTC

d_call: NA
j_call: TRBJ2-6
clone_size: NA
v_call: TRBV19
cdr3_aa: CASSLRSGANVLTF
cdr3_nt: TGTGCCAGTTCCCTCCGCTCTGGGGCCAACGTCCTGACTTTC

d_call: NA
j_call: TRBJ1-1
clone_size: NA
v_call: TRBV23-1
cdr3_aa: CASSPFEGGQRNTEAFF
cdr3_nt: TGCGCCAGCAGTCCCTTCGAGGGGGGGCAGAGGAACACTGAAGCTTTCTTT

d_call: TRBD1
j_call: TRBJ2-7
clone_size: NA
v_call: TRBV12-3/TRBV12-4
cdr3_aa: CASSQGQTYEQYF
cdr3_nt: TGTGCCAGCAGCCAGGGACAGACCTACGAGCAGTACTTC

d_call: TRBD2
j_call: TRBJ2-1
clone_size: NA
v_call: TRBV6-2/TRBV6-3
cdr3_aa: CASSWWTSGILTYNEQFF
cdr3_nt: TGTGCCAGCAGTTGGTGGACTAGCGGGATCCTTACGTACAATGAGCAGTTCTTC

d_call: NA
j_call: TRBJ1-2
clone_size: NA
v_call: TRBV4-3
cdr3_aa: CASSQEFTDFYGYTF
cdr3_nt: TGCGCCAGCAGCCAAGAGTTCACAGATTTCTATGGCTACACCTTC

d_call: NA
j_call: TRBJ2-3
clone_size: NA
v_call: TRBV3-1/TRBV3-2
cdr3_aa: CASSPLVSGLGTDTQYF
cdr3_nt: TGTGCCAGCAGCCCCCTCGTCTCGGGACTTGGCACAGATACGCAGTATTTT

d_call: NA
j_call: TRBJ1-2
clone_size: NA
v_call: TRBV6-5
cdr3_aa: CASSYSENGNYGYTF
cdr3_nt: TGTGCCAGCAGTTACTCCGAGAACGGGAACTATGGCTACACCTTC

d_call: NA
j_call: TRBJ1-5
clone_size: once
v_call: TRBV3-1/TRBV3-2
cdr3_aa: CASSQFGGYSNQPQHF
cdr3_nt: TGTGCCAGCAGCCAATTCGGGGGATATAGCAATCAGCCCCAGCATTTT

d_call: NA
j_call: TRBJ1-2
clone_size: NA
v_call: TRBV5-4
cdr3_aa: CASKPTPGHGYTF
cdr3_nt: TGTGCCAGCAAGCCGACTCCCGGTCATGGCTACACCTTC

d_call: NA
j_call: TRBJ1-2
clone_size: NA
v_call: TRBV27
cdr3_aa: CASRIRGGGYTF
cdr3_nt: TGTGCCAGCAGGATAAGGGGGGGCGGCTACACCTTC

d_call: NA
j_call: TRBJ1-5
clone_size: NA
v_call: TRBV19
cdr3_aa: CASSMIAGHSNQPQHF
cdr3_nt: TGTGCCAGTAGTATGATCGCGGGGCATAGCAATCAGCCCCAGCATTTT

d_call: TRBD1
j_call: TRBJ1-1
clone_size: NA
v_call: TRBV9
cdr3_aa: CASSVGQANTEAFF
cdr3_nt: TGTGCCAGCAGCGTTGGACAGGCGAACACTGAAGCTTTCTTT

d_call: TRBD1
j_call: TRBJ1-1
clone_size: NA
v_call: TRBV4-1
cdr3_aa: CASHPPGQGAEAFF
cdr3_nt: TGCGCCAGCCATCCCCCGGGACAGGGGGCGGAAGCTTTCTTT

d_call: NA
j_call: TRBJ1-1
clone_size: NA
v_call: TRBV10-2
cdr3_aa: CASLSENTEAFF
cdr3_nt: TGCGCCAGCTTATCAGAGAACACTGAAGCTTTCTTT

d_call: NA
j_call: TRBJ2-3
clone_size: NA
v_call: TRBV9
cdr3_aa: CASSVARRDTQYF
cdr3_nt: TGTGCCAGCAGCGTAGCTAGGAGGGATACGCAGTATTTT

d_call: TRBD1
j_call: TRBJ1-2
clone_size: NA
v_call: TRBV24-1
cdr3_aa: CATSDKLTGHGYGYTF
cdr3_nt: TGTGCCACCAGTGACAAACTGACAGGGCATGGCTATGGCTACACCTTC

d_call: TRBD1
j_call: TRBJ1-2
clone_size: NA
v_call: TRBV19
cdr3_aa: CASQGGYGYTF
cdr3_nt: TGTGCCAGCCAGGGGGGCTATGGCTACACCTTC

d_call: NA
j_call: TRBJ1-1
clone_size: NA
v_call: TRBV30
cdr3_aa: CAFIESEAFF
cdr3_nt: TGTGCCTTCATAGAGAGTGAAGCTTTCTTT